This TCR beta chain was sequenced in a study of shared clonotypes between healthy human individuals. Study background: Those who served as donors were a couple of women and a few men between the ages of 18 and 49.

Sequencing was performed with immunoSEQ multiplex PCR; in TCRdb, only in-frame clones are kept and a portion is missing. The sample includes about 590,000 clones, over 95% of them seen just once. Naive CD8 cells, CD45RO-negative and positively selected for CCR7, excluded terminally differentiated effector memory CD45RA+ cells. Healthy HIV-negative adults without recent acute infections or vaccinations served as donors. This sequence was found in a young woman in good health. The sample taken for sequencing was naive CD8+ T cells sorted from blood.

The CDR3 DNA sequence: TGTGCCAGTGCCTATGATTACAGAGGACCCAATGGCTACACCTTC. Its translation is CASAYDYRGPNGYTF. V usage is TRBV2 and J usage is TRBJ1-2; D is unresolved. With 9 bases removed from V and 6 bases from J, the gap between germline ends came to 23 bases. The CDR3 totals 15 residues. Germline V CDR1 and CDR2: SNHLY, FYNNEI.